This record covers a single TCR beta chain. Its cognate antigen is unknown. This record comes from a study of graft-versus-host responses after intestinal transplantation. Overall study context: Anti-thymocyte globulin served as induction for all recipients, who then took tacrolimus and steroids for about three years.

Assay used: immunoSEQ multiplex PCR; TCRdb lists only in-frame clones, some missing. This table holds roughly 90,000 clones, over 80% found once. Study results and limitations: Detected in recipient marrow were GvH clones, some of which were first observed in ileum or blood. Graft-versus-host to host-versus-graft clonal ratios in allografts were high in patients with graft-donor T cell macrochimerism.

This CDR3 is built from 14 residues. CDR1 MNHEY and CDR2 SVGAGI come from the germline V gene. V dropped 6 bases and J dropped 0 bases, with 11 bases sitting between them. The sample consisted of unstimulated CD8+ T cells sorted from spleen or lymph node cells, taken before intestinal transplant. This receptor was identified in a human donor who received an intestinal transplant. The V and J genes are TRBV6-5 and TRBJ1-1, with TRBD1 as a possible D gene (6 bases). Here the CDR3 DNA reads TGTGCCAGCAGCCCTGGACAGTTGAACACTGAAGCTTTCTTT. Its protein is CASSPGQLNTEAFF.